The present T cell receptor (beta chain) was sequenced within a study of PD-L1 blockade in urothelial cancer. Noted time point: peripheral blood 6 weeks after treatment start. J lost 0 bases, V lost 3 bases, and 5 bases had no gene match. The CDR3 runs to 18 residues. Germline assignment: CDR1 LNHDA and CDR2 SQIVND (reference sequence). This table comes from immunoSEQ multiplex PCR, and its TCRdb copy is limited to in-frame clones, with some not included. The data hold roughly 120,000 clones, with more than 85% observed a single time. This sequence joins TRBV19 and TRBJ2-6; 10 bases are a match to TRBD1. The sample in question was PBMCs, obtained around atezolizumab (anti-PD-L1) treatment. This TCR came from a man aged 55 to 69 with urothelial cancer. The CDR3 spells CASSISGQGTSGANVLTF. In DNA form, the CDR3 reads TGTGCCAGTAGTATCTCGGGACAGGGGACCTCTGGGGCCAACGTCCTGACTTTC.